A selection of T cell receptor beta chains follows, all from one sample in a study of blood T cells in healthy people across ages. Each CDR3 protein gets one entry after TCRdb re-called the 5' RACE reads with MiXCR. The sample holds 890,000 or so distinct CDR3 sequences; 62% are singletons and the top ten take about a quarter. Input material: blood. All receptors come from a man under 40 in good health. Each CDR3 is given with its conserved first and last residue. D genes are given only for firm matches. Not every row has a clone size; where given, it reads once, few, many or a size class.

d_call	cdr3_length	v_call	clone_size	j_call	cdr3_aa	cdr3_nt
NA	16	TRBV28	NA	TRBJ2-3	CASSSTYGLRTDTQYF	TGTGCCAGCAGTTCCACCTATGGTTTGCGCACAGATACGCAGTATTTT
NA	15	TRBV24-1	NA	TRBJ2-7	CATSDPASNTYEQYF	TGTGCCACCAGTGATCCCGCATCCAATACCTACGAGCAGTACTTC
NA	15	TRBV18	NA	TRBJ1-1	CASSPNPGANTEAFF	TGTGCCAGCTCACCGAATCCGGGAGCGAACACTGAAGCTTTCTTT
NA	15	TRBV24-1	NA	TRBJ1-1	CATSDSLTGNTEAFF	TGTGCCACCAGTGATTCATTGACAGGGAACACTGAAGCTTTCTTT
TRBD1	13	TRBV7-9	NA	TRBJ2-5	CASTQRGGETQYF	TGTGCCAGCACTCAGCGAGGGGGCGAGACCCAGTACTTC
NA	14	TRBV7-9	NA	TRBJ2-7	CASSLVAAWYEQYF	TGTGCCAGCAGCTTAGTGGCAGCCTGGTACGAGCAGTACTTC
NA	13	TRBV28	NA	TRBJ2-7	CATNAGLIYEQYF	TGTGCCACCAACGCAGGGTTGATTTACGAGCAGTACTTC
TRBD1	15	TRBV3-1	NA	TRBJ1-2	CASSQVGTGHKGYTF	TGTGCCAGCAGCCAAGTCGGGACAGGGCATAAAGGCTACACCTTC
NA	15	TRBV10-3	NA	TRBJ2-3	CAISEGGSSTGTQYF	TGTGCCATCAGTGAGGGGGGGAGTAGCACAGGTACGCAGTATTTT
NA	15	TRBV5-6	NA	TRBJ2-4	CASSLVAGPKNIQYF	TGTGCCAGCAGCTTGGTTGCTGGGCCCAAAAACATTCAGTACTTC
NA	14	TRBV5-1	NA	TRBJ2-7	CASSPGGGAYERYF	TGCGCCAGCAGCCCCGGTGGGGGGGCCTACGAGCGGTACTTC
TRBD2	17	TRBV2	NA	TRBJ2-1	CASSDSIIAGGPNEQFF	TGTGCCAGCAGTGACTCTATCATAGCGGGGGGGCCTAATGAGCAGTTCTTC
TRBD2	16	TRBV20-1	NA	TRBJ2-6	CSARLAGSAGANVLTF	TGCAGTGCTAGGCTAGCGGGGAGCGCTGGGGCCAACGTCCTGACTTTC
TRBD1	16	TRBV25-1	NA	TRBJ2-5	CASNQNRGKMSETQYF	TGTGCCAGCAACCAAAACAGGGGAAAGATGAGTGAGACCCAGTACTTC
NA	16	TRBV5-1	NA	TRBJ1-2	CASSLGGDISGYGYTF	TGCGCCAGCAGCTTGGGGGGTGATATCTCTGGGTATGGCTACACCTTC
NA	13	TRBV3-1	NA	TRBJ2-1	CASSLQVLNEQFF	TGTGCCAGCAGCTTACAGGTCCTCAATGAGCAGTTCTTC
TRBD1	16	TRBV7-2	NA	TRBJ1-1	CASSLVGTGVATEAFF	TGTGCCAGCAGCTTAGTCGGGACAGGGGTTGCCACTGAAGCTTTCTTT
NA	10	TRBV11-2	NA	TRBJ2-3	CASSINTQYF	TGTGCCAGCAGCATAAATACGCAGTATTTT
NA	17	TRBV12-3/TRBV12-4	NA	TRBJ2-6	CASRVQGLSSGANVLTF	TGTGCCAGCAGGGTTCAGGGATTATCCTCTGGGGCCAACGTCCTGACTTTC
NA	15	TRBV2	NA	TRBJ1-2	CASSEYRDLNYGYTF	TGTGCCAGCAGTGAATACCGGGACCTAAACTATGGCTACACCTTC
NA	12	TRBV20-1	NA	TRBJ2-5	CSASEDRETQYF	TGCAGTGCTAGCGAAGACAGGGAGACCCAGTACTTC
NA	15	TRBV2	NA	TRBJ1-2	CASSGAEAAIYGYTF	TGTGCCAGCAGTGGGGCTGAGGCCGCCATCTATGGCTACACCTTC
NA	16	TRBV6-4	many	TRBJ1-1	CASSDLFEGIKTEAFF	TGTGCCAGCAGTGACTTATTTGAAGGGATCAAGACTGAAGCTTTCTTT
NA	15	TRBV9	NA	TRBJ2-6	CASSGGDSGANVLTF	TGTGCCAGCAGCGGGGGGGACTCTGGGGCCAACGTCCTGACTTTC
TRBD2	15	TRBV20-1	few	TRBJ2-3	CSAPRGAGVPGTQYF	TGCAGTGCCCCCCGGGGAGCGGGGGTCCCGGGAACGCAGTATTTT
NA	14	TRBV6-6	NA	TRBJ1-2	CASSSPRESGGYTF	TGTGCCAGCAGCTCGCCAAGGGAGTCAGGTGGCTACACCTTC
NA	15	TRBV7-3	few	TRBJ2-7	CASSPTGGYFGEQYF	TGTGCCAGCAGCCCCACTGGGGGTTATTTCGGCGAGCAGTACTTC
NA	12	TRBV9	few	TRBJ1-6	CASRTGDSPLHF	TGTGCCAGTCGTACAGGAGATTCACCCCTCCACTTT
NA	14	TRBV12-3/TRBV12-4	NA	TRBJ2-1	CASSSDSPEDEQFF	TGTGCCAGCAGTTCCGACTCTCCAGAGGATGAGCAGTTCTTC
NA	15	TRBV9	NA	TRBJ2-3	CASRATPYSTDTQYF	TGTGCCAGCAGAGCCACCCCGTATAGCACAGATACGCAGTATTTT
TRBD2	15	TRBV11-2	medium-sized	TRBJ2-1	CASRALAGVGNEQFF	TGTGCCAGCAGGGCTCTAGCGGGGGTTGGGAATGAGCAGTTCTTC
NA	13	TRBV11-2	NA	TRBJ2-1	CASSPNRVRFQFF	TGTGCCAGCAGCCCCAACAGGGTTAGGTTTCAGTTCTTC
NA	14	TRBV4-1	NA	TRBJ1-1	CASSQITENTEAFF	TGCGCCAGCAGCCAAATTACCGAGAACACTGAAGCTTTCTTT
NA	14	TRBV11-1	NA	TRBJ1-1	CASNPLTGVTEAFF	TGTGCCAGCAACCCCTTGACGGGAGTCACTGAAGCTTTCTTT
NA	15	TRBV4-2	NA	TRBJ2-1	CASSQETGAYNEQFF	TGTGCCAGCAGCCAAGAAACGGGAGCCTACAATGAGCAGTTCTTC
NA	12	TRBV15	NA	TRBJ2-1	CATSIGYNEQFF	TGTGCCACCAGCATAGGTTACAATGAGCAGTTCTTC
NA	13	TRBV20-1	NA	TRBJ2-3	CSARRGSGDTQYF	TGCAGTGCTAGGCGGGGCAGTGGAGATACGCAGTATTTT
TRBD2	16	TRBV4-3	NA	TRBJ2-1	CASSQIGRDMGNEQFF	TGCGCCAGCAGCCAGATAGGGAGGGATATGGGCAATGAGCAGTTCTTC
TRBD1	15	TRBV6-6	few	TRBJ2-3	CASREQGSFADTQYF	TGTGCCAGCAGGGAACAGGGGAGTTTTGCAGATACGCAGTATTTT
NA	15	TRBV7-2	NA	TRBJ1-5	CASSLERGRNQPQHF	TGTGCCAGCAGCTTAGAGAGGGGCAGAAATCAGCCCCAGCATTTT
NA	15	TRBV2	few	TRBJ2-3	CASKLFGSRVDTQYF	TGTGCCAGCAAGTTATTTGGCTCCAGGGTCGATACGCAGTATTTT
TRBD1	14	TRBV27	NA	TRBJ2-7	CASSLYQGAHEQYF	TGTGCCAGCAGTTTATACCAGGGGGCCCACGAGCAGTACTTC
NA	14	TRBV20-1	few	TRBJ2-1	CSAALAFSHNEQFF	TGCAGTGCTGCCCTAGCGTTCTCCCACAATGAGCAGTTCTTC
NA	13	TRBV27	few	TRBJ2-5	CATTGGREETQYF	TGTGCCACCACGGGGGGCAGGGAAGAGACCCAGTACTTC
TRBD2	15	TRBV20-1	NA	TRBJ2-5	CSAMLAGALQETQYF	TGCAGTGCTATGCTAGCGGGGGCGCTACAAGAGACCCAGTACTTC
TRBD1	15	TRBV7-8	NA	TRBJ2-3	CASSPPGQRGDTQYF	TGTGCCAGCAGCCCCCCGGGACAGAGAGGGGATACGCAGTATTTT